These 5 T cell receptor beta chains share one sample of origin, sequenced in a study of T cells in Graves' hyperthyroidism and ophthalmopathy. TCR beta CDR3 region amplification was performed from RNA transcripts. Researchers ran a first-round RT-PCR on the TCR CDR3 using the HTBI primer set. Using its own MiXCR run on the multiplex PCR reads, TCRdb lists one record per CDR3 protein. The sample shows some 600,000 distinct CDR3 sequences, 11% to 15% of them seen only once. The sequenced sample consisted of blood. These receptors were obtained from a woman younger than 45 with Graves' hyperthyroidism that later progressed to Graves' ophthalmopathy.

This chain uses TRBV6-1 with TRBJ2-7; 7 bases are a match to TRBD1. CDR1 is MNHNS and CDR2 is SASEGT in the germline V gene. The V segment lost 0 bases and the J segment 4 bases; nucleotides outside the gene matches: 0. This CDR3 region has 13 residues. The CDR3 region has the DNA TGTGCCAGCAGTGAAGCGGACAGGTACGAGCAGTACTTC. Translating it yields CASSEADRYEQYF.

Many counts were recorded for this clonotype. The chain recombines TRBV19 with TRBJ1-2, with TRBD1 matching over 9 bases. Germline CDR1 and CDR2: LNHDA and SQIVND (reference sequence). The CDR3 spans 15 residues. The junction had 3 bases not matched to a gene; V was cut back by 0 bases and J by 4 bases. The CDR3 spells CASSIETGGGYGYTF. The CDR3 coding sequence is TGTGCCAGTAGTATAGAGACAGGGGGAGGCTATGGCTACACCTTC.

The table lists this clonotype with many counts. The chain employs TRBV6-1 and TRBJ1-1; unclear D gene. The V and J ends lost 3 bases and 1 base respectively, with 9 bases between them. The CDR3 has 14 residues. Looked up from germline, CDR1 is MNHNS and CDR2 is SASEGT. For the CDR3, the DNA is TGTGCCAGCAGTGACCCTTCAAGGAACACTGAAGCTTTCTTT. It encodes CASSDPSRNTEAFF.

This clonotype was picked up many times. The V and J genes are TRBV11-3 and TRBJ2-1; D is possibly TRBD2 (6 bases). Germline CDR1 SGHNT, CDR2 YENEEA. The CDR3 spans 14 residues. Between the trimmed V and J ends, which lost 0 bases and 8 bases, there was a span of 11 bases. CDR3 protein: CASSLDLSGDEQFF. The CDR3 region has the DNA TGTGCCAGCAGCTTAGATCTTAGCGGCGATGAGCAGTTCTTC. Together with reference TRBV11-3 and TRBJ2-1, the CDR3 gives the full variable domain: EAGVVQSPRYKIIEKKQPVAFWCNPISGHNTLYWYLQNLGQGPELLIRYENEEAVDDSQLPKDRFSAERLKGVDSTLKIQPAELGDSAVYLCASSLDLSGDEQFFGPGTRLTVL.

At least ten counts were recorded for this clonotype. The chain is built from TRBV3-1 and TRBJ2-7, with a weak D call TRBD1 (6 bases). The CDR3 totals 16 residues. CDR1 is LGHDT and CDR2 is YNNKEL in the germline V gene (reference sequence). V was clipped by 2 bases and J by 7 bases, with 21 bases between them. This CDR3 is CASSQRLTGGSREQYF. CDR3 coding DNA: TGTGCCAGCAGCCAAAGACTGACTGGGGGCTCTCGGGAGCAGTACTTC.